These T cell receptor beta chains were read from a single sample in a study of Tregs in tolerant kidney transplant recipients. This table comes from immunoSEQ multiplex PCR, and its TCRdb copy is limited to in-frame clones, with some not included. The sample contains fewer than 150,000 clones, roughly 92% of which appear only once. The sample taken for sequencing was CD4+ T cells from blood. Every receptor here comes from a human donor in good health. Each CDR3 is given with its conserved first and last residue. A D gene is named only where the DNA matches it firmly. Expanded clones are given a class, and other clones once, few, many or no size at all.

TRBJ1-1,.,TRBD1,TRBV2,TGTGCCTCCCGGGACAGGGGGGACCGCATGAACACTGAAGCTTTCTTT,CASRDRGDRMNTEAFF
TRBJ2-7,.,.,TRBV19,TGTGCCAGTAGTATAAATCCTTACTCCTACGAGCAGTACTTC,CASSINPYSYEQYF
TRBJ1-2,.,TRBD1,TRBV2,TGTGCCAGCGACGAACAGGGGGTGGCTGGCTACACCTTC,CASDEQGVAGYTF
TRBJ1-1,.,.,TRBV11-1,TGTGCCAGCAACGCGATACAGGGAGTTGGCACTGAAGCTTTCTTT,CASNAIQGVGTEAFF
TRBJ1-1,.,.,TRBV15,TGTGCCACCAGCAGAGAACAAGGGAACACTGAAGCTTTCTTT,CATSREQGNTEAFF
TRBJ2-3,.,TRBD1,TRBV7-9,TGTGCCAGCAGCACCAGACAGGGGGCGAATACGCAGTATTTT,CASSTRQGANTQYF
TRBJ2-3,.,TRBD1,TRBV29-1,TGCAGCGTTGAAAAGGGACAGGGGGCAGATACGCAGTATTTT,CSVEKGQGADTQYF
TRBJ1-1,.,.,TRBV20-1,TGCAGTGCGGACAGCCGTGAAGCTTTCTTT,CSADSREAFF
TRBJ2-3,.,TRBD2,TRBV6-1,TGTGCCAGCATTCTAGCGGGGAACACAGATACGCAGTATTTT,CASILAGNTDTQYF
TRBJ1-6,once,.,TRBV4-1,TGCGCCAGCAGCCGCGAGGAGAGCGATTCACCCCTCCACTTT,CASSREESDSPLHF
TRBJ2-7,.,.,TRBV2,TGTGCCAGCAGTGGGGGGCAGGGCCTCACCTACGAGCAGTACTTC,CASSGGQGLTYEQYF
TRBJ2-6,once,.,TRBV6-6,TGTGCCAGCAATAGGGGGGAGGCCAACGTCCTGACTTTC,CASNRGEANVLTF
TRBJ1-1,.,.,TRBV7-2,TGTGCCAGCAGCTTGAGACACTTGAGGCCTATGAACACTGAAGCTTTCTTT,CASSLRHLRPMNTEAFF
TRBJ2-7,.,.,TRBV15,TGTGCCACCAGCAGAGATGAGTTTATCGACCCGACGGAGCAGTACTTC,CATSRDEFIDPTEQYF
TRBJ1-1,.,.,TRBV6-1,TGTGCCAGCAGGATGACAGGCTCTCGGACTGAAGCTTTCTTT,CASRMTGSRTEAFF
TRBJ2-7,.,TRBD1,TRBV2,TGTGCCAGCACCGGGACAGTAACCTACGAGCAGTACTTC,CASTGTVTYEQYF
TRBJ2-1,.,TRBD2,TRBV6-7,TGTGCCAGCAGTATGACTAGCGGGAGGATTGATGAGCAGTTCTTC,CASSMTSGRIDEQFF
TRBJ1-4,.,.,TRBV11-2,TGTGCCAGCAGCCCCACAGGGACAACTAATGAAAAACTGTTTTTT,CASSPTGTTNEKLFF
TRBJ2-2,.,TRBD2,TRBV11-3,TGTGCCAGCAGCACAGGGACTAGCGGGGTGGGGAACACCGGGGAGCTGTTTTTT,CASSTGTSGVGNTGELFF
TRBJ1-2,few,.,TRBV5-8,TGTGCCAGCAGCCCCAATACACTCGGCTACACCTTC,CASSPNTLGYTF
TRBJ1-1,once,.,TRBV25-1,TGTGCCAGCCAGGCCAGGGAGAACACTGAAGCTTTCTTT,CASQARENTEAFF
TRBJ1-1,few,TRBD1,TRBV30,TGTGCCTGGAGTGGACAGGGAATCAACACTGAAGCTTTCTTT,CAWSGQGINTEAFF
TRBJ2-2,once,.,TRBV4-1,TGCGCCAGCAGCCGAAACAAGGGAGATTCGACCACCGGGGAGCTGTTTTTT,CASSRNKGDSTTGELFF
TRBJ2-5,.,.,TRBV5-1,TGCGCCAGCAGCTCCATCCCCGGGGCGGGAGAGACCCAGTACTTC,CASSSIPGAGETQYF
TRBJ2-5,once,.,TRBV11-2,TGTGCCAGCAGCTCGAATGCGGGCGGTGGAGAGACCCAGTACTTC,CASSSNAGGGETQYF
TRBJ2-2,.,TRBD1,TRBV25-1,TGTGCCAGCAGTGAACCTGGGACAGGCAACACCGGGGAGCTGTTTTTT,CASSEPGTGNTGELFF
TRBJ1-1,.,.,TRBV18,TGTGCCAGCTCTACAAGACAGTACACTGAAGCTTTCTTT,CASSTRQYTEAFF
TRBJ2-1,.,TRBD2,TRBV5-1,TGCGCCAGCAGCTCCACCTGGACTAGCGGGGGAGTGCGTGAGCAGTTCTTC,CASSSTWTSGGVREQFF
TRBJ1-2,.,.,TRBV4-2,TGTGCCAGCAGCTTTCAGGGATCCTATGGCTACACCTTC,CASSFQGSYGYTF
TRBJ2-5,.,.,TRBV7-3,TGTGCCAGCAGCTACGGACAGTCAGAGACCCAGTACTTC,CASSYGQSETQYF
TRBJ1-2,.,.,TRBV10-3,TGTGCCATCAGTGAGAATAACTATGGCTACACCTTC,CAISENNYGYTF
TRBJ1-4,.,.,TRBV5-1,TGCGCCAGCAGCCTAAGGGTCGGAGATGAAAAACTGTTTTTT,CASSLRVGDEKLFF
TRBJ1-1,.,.,TRBV18,TGTGCCAGCTCACCAAGGGGCAGTCGAGAATCTGAAGCTTTCTTT,CASSPRGSRESEAFF
TRBJ2-3,once,TRBD2,TRBV13,TGTGCCAGCAGCCTAGCGGGTCGCACAGATACGCAGTATTTT,CASSLAGRTDTQYF
TRBJ2-7,.,.,TRBV27,TGTGCCAGCGCCCTTAGTGTGTCCTACGAGCAGTACTTC,CASALSVSYEQYF
TRBJ1-2,.,.,TRBV11-2,TGTGCCAGCAGCTTATTTCTTGAGGGGGGCTACACCTTC,CASSLFLEGGYTF
TRBJ2-1,.,.,TRBV10-3,TGTGCCATCAGGATGGGGGAGTACAATGAGCAGTTCTTC,CAIRMGEYNEQFF
TRBJ1-1,.,.,TRBV7-9,TGTGCCAGCAGCTCAGATGTGACTGAAGCTTTCTTT,CASSSDVTEAFF
TRBJ2-3,.,.,TRBV19,TGTGCCAGTAGTATAAACTCAGCCGCCACAGATACGCAGTATTTT,CASSINSAATDTQYF
TRBJ2-5,.,.,TRBV7-2,TGTGCCAGCAGCTTAGAAGGGTTGACCCAAACCTACGGGACCCAGTACTTC,CASSLEGLTQTYGTQYF
TRBJ2-7,.,TRBD2,TRBV7-7,TGTGCCAGCAGCCCGGGGGGGGCCGGCGAGCAGTACTTC,CASSPGGAGEQYF
TRBJ2-5,.,TRBD2,TRBV9,TGTGCCAGCAGCGTCAGTCCTAGCGGGAGTGGTGAGACCCAGTACTTC,CASSVSPSGSGETQYF
TRBJ2-1,.,TRBD1,TRBV4-1,TGCGCCAGCAGTCGGCCGGGCCGGGACAGATACTACAATGAGCAGTTCTTC,CASSRPGRDRYYNEQFF
TRBJ1-1,few,.,TRBV15,TGTGCCACCAGCAGAGGGGGGATGGGCACTGAAGCTTTCTTT,CATSRGGMGTEAFF
TRBJ1-5,.,TRBD1,TRBV6-4,TGTGCCTTTGGGACGGGACAGGGCCTTAATCAGCCCCAGCATTTT,CAFGTGQGLNQPQHF
TRBJ1-2,.,.,TRBV5-4,TGTGCCAGCAGCTTTCAGAGAGCTAACTATGGCTACACCTTC,CASSFQRANYGYTF
TRBJ2-7,.,.,TRBV29-1,TGCAGCGTGCGACTCCTGTCGGAGAGGGCGCAGTACTTC,CSVRLLSERAQYF
TRBJ2-7,once,.,TRBV5-4,TGTGCCAGCAGCCGCGGGGACGGGGAGCAGTACTTC,CASSRGDGEQYF
TRBJ1-5,.,.,TRBV7-6,TGTGCCAGCAGCTTCTTTGGGGTTCAGGGTCAGCCCCAGCATTTT,CASSFFGVQGQPQHF
TRBJ1-4,.,.,TRBV30,TGTGCCTGGAGTGGGGGATGGACCCAACTGAGGTTT,CAWSGGWTQLRF
TRBJ2-3,.,TRBD1,TRBV12-5,TGTGCTAGTGGTCCTGGACAGGGAGCAGATACGCAGTATTTT,CASGPGQGADTQYF
TRBJ2-7,.,TRBD2,TRBV6-6,TGTGCCAGCAGTTTCATCGGACTAGCGGGAGAGCAGTACTTC,CASSFIGLAGEQYF
TRBJ2-1,few,TRBD2,TRBV25-1,TGTGCCAGCACTAAGCTCGGGGGGGCCGGAGAGCAGTTCTTC,CASTKLGGAGEQFF
TRBJ1-1,.,.,TRBV6-5,TGTGCCAGCAGTTTAGGGGGAAACACTGAAGCTTTCTTT,CASSLGGNTEAFF
TRBJ1-3,once,.,TRBV5-1,TGCGCCAGCAGCTTGGAGCCGGGGGCGTATGGAAACACCATATATTTT,CASSLEPGAYGNTIYF
TRBJ1-5,.,.,TRBV5-8,TGTGCCAGCAGCTCCGGAGACAGTCTCAATCAGCCCCAGCATTTT,CASSSGDSLNQPQHF
TRBJ2-7,.,TRBD2,TRBV5-4,TGTGCCAGCAGCTTGGAGGCCCAGCGGGAGTTTGAGCAGTACTTC,CASSLEAQREFEQYF
TRBJ2-3,.,.,TRBV5-1,TGCGCCAGCAGCTATCCGACAGATACGCAGTATTTT,CASSYPTDTQYF
TRBJ1-3,.,TRBD1,TRBV6-5,TGTGCCACCTCCAGGGGGCTTGGAAACACCATATATTTT,CATSRGLGNTIYF
TRBJ1-5,.,TRBD1,TRBV5-1,TGCGCCAGCAGCCCGTCGACAGGGACGAGCGGGGCCCAGCATTTT,CASSPSTGTSGAQHF